The 4 T cell receptor beta chains below were found in one sample sequenced in a study of monozygotic twins with inflammatory bowel disease (dated by TCRdb to the late 2010s). Libraries were constructed by 5' RACE. TCRdb names Illumina HiSeq 2500 as the instrument used. TCRdb reprocessed the raw reads; every CDR3 protein sequence is a single record, and DNA is not supplied. The table for this sample records over 150,000 distinct CDR3 sequences. The ten most abundant clones make up 2% to 3% of the sample. Sequenced input: blood. Receptors were obtained from a human donor with ulcerative colitis or Crohn's disease, or a healthy co-twin of an affected twin (not recorded which).

The genes are TRBV6-5 and TRBJ1-1. The CDR3 consists of 13 residues. The germline gives CDR1 MNHEY, CDR2 SVGAGI. CDR3: CASSYSRDTEAFF.

V usage is TRBV25-1 and J usage is TRBJ1-2; TCRdb designates TRBD1, a call that cannot be tested without DNA. The germline gives CDR1 MGHDK, CDR2 SYGVNS. This CDR3 is built from 15 residues. The CDR3 loop is CASSEYPGQGAGYTF.

The chain links TRBV5-1 to TRBJ2-1; the TCRdb call, TRBD1, lacks DNA for checking. Germline assignment: CDR1 SGHRS and CDR2 YFSETQ. CDR3 length equals 16 residues. CDR3 in amino acids: CASSLVGDRLNNEQFF.

The chain employs TRBV6-5 and TRBJ1-4; TCRdb lists TRBD1, though no DNA is available to test this call. The CDR3 covers 13 residues. The germline CDR1 and CDR2 sequences are MNHEY and SVGAGI. The CDR3 spells CATRQRLSEKLFF.